These T cell receptor beta chains were read from a single sample in a study of T cell repertoires in cytomegalovirus infection. TCRdb passed the reads through MiXCR, listing each CDR3 protein once. The data contain approximately 490,000 distinct CDR3 sequences, approximately 11% of them singletons. The sequenced sample was PBMCs. The receptors shown here come from a human donor in good health (CMV status not recorded). Some clones in this sample may be carry-over from other donors' samples. Each CDR3 is given with its conserved first and last residue. The D gene is left open where the match is weak. Rows may omit the clone size; those that give it use once, few, many or a size class.

CDR3 DNA: TGTGCCAGCTCACGGGGAGGTGATCAGCCCCAGCATTTT
CDR3 protein: CASSRGGDQPQHF
clone size: few
V gene: TRBV18
D gene: NA
J gene: TRBJ1-5

CDR3 DNA: TGTGCCAGCAGCCCCTCGGGGGAGGCCTATGGCTACACCTTC
CDR3 protein: CASSPSGEAYGYTF
clone size: many
V gene: TRBV7-3
D gene: NA
J gene: TRBJ1-2

CDR3 DNA: TGCGCCAGCAGTCAGCGGACAGGCAAACAGGGCTCCTACAATGAGCAGTTCTTC
CDR3 protein: CASSQRTGKQGSYNEQFF
clone size: NA
V gene: TRBV23-1
D gene: TRBD1
J gene: TRBJ2-1

CDR3 DNA: TGCAGCGTTGCGACGGGAACCCAAGAGACCCAGTACTTC
CDR3 protein: CSVATGTQETQYF
clone size: NA
V gene: TRBV29-1
D gene: NA
J gene: TRBJ2-5

CDR3 DNA: TGTGCCAGCAGCTTAGCTACCGGGGCTTACAATGAGCAGTTCTTC
CDR3 protein: CASSLATGAYNEQFF
clone size: many
V gene: TRBV7-9
D gene: NA
J gene: TRBJ2-1

CDR3 DNA: TGTGCCAGCTCACCGCGACGGGAGCGGGGGGTTCAAGAGACCCAGTACTTC
CDR3 protein: CASSPRRERGVQETQYF
clone size: many
V gene: TRBV18
D gene: TRBD2
J gene: TRBJ2-5

CDR3 DNA: TGTGCCAGCAGCCACCTTCTGGGCTCCTACGAGCAGTACTTC
CDR3 protein: CASSHLLGSYEQYF
clone size: many
V gene: TRBV7-9
D gene: NA
J gene: TRBJ2-7

CDR3 DNA: TGTGCCAGCAGCTCCGCAGGAGTAAAGTTCTACGAGCAGTACTTC
CDR3 protein: CASSSAGVKFYEQYF
clone size: many
V gene: TRBV28
D gene: NA
J gene: TRBJ2-7

CDR3 DNA: TGCGCCAGCAGCTTGGCCGTACAACGCGGGACTGAAGCTTTCTTT
CDR3 protein: CASSLAVQRGTEAFF
clone size: few
V gene: TRBV5-1
D gene: NA
J gene: TRBJ1-1

CDR3 DNA: TGTGCCAGCAGGCAGAGGAACACTGAAGCTTTCTTT
CDR3 protein: CASRQRNTEAFF
clone size: many
V gene: TRBV28
D gene: NA
J gene: TRBJ1-1

CDR3 DNA: TGTGCCAGCACTACGAAGGGGAGGGGCAATGAGCAGTTCTTC
CDR3 protein: CASTTKGRGNEQFF
clone size: NA
V gene: TRBV2
D gene: TRBD2
J gene: TRBJ2-1

CDR3 DNA: TGCGCCAGCAGCCTTCGCGCTTGGGGAGAGCAGTTCTTC
CDR3 protein: CASSLRAWGEQFF
clone size: NA
V gene: TRBV4-1
D gene: NA
J gene: TRBJ2-1

CDR3 DNA: TGTGCCAGCAGTGAAGCGGCTTACTACAATGAGCAGTTCTTC
CDR3 protein: CASSEAAYYNEQFF
clone size: many
V gene: TRBV6-1
D gene: NA
J gene: TRBJ2-1

CDR3 DNA: TGTGCCAGCTCACTGGGACAGGAAACCGGGGAGCTGTTTTTT
CDR3 protein: CASSLGQETGELFF
clone size: NA
V gene: TRBV18
D gene: TRBD1
J gene: TRBJ2-2

CDR3 DNA: TGTGCCAGCAGCTTAGCGGGTCAGGGTGGCTATGGCTACACCTTC
CDR3 protein: CASSLAGQGGYGYTF
clone size: few
V gene: TRBV7-6
D gene: NA
J gene: TRBJ1-2

CDR3 DNA: TGTGCCAGCAGTTGGGGGGGAGCTAACACCGGGGAGCTGTTTTTT
CDR3 protein: CASSWGGANTGELFF
clone size: many
V gene: TRBV12-3/TRBV12-4
D gene: TRBD2
J gene: TRBJ2-2

CDR3 DNA: TGCAGTGCTAGAGAAATGAGGGCGGGAGGGCCACTCTCGGAAACCGGGGAGCTGTTTTTT
CDR3 protein: CSAREMRAGGPLSETGELFF
clone size: many
V gene: TRBV20-1
D gene: TRBD2
J gene: TRBJ2-2

CDR3 DNA: TGCAGCGTTGGATGGGGGCAAGAGACCCAGTACTTC
CDR3 protein: CSVGWGQETQYF
clone size: few
V gene: TRBV29-1
D gene: NA
J gene: TRBJ2-5

CDR3 DNA: TGTGCCAGCAGCCCCCTTAGCACCGGGGAGCTGTTTTTT
CDR3 protein: CASSPLSTGELFF
clone size: many
V gene: TRBV11-1
D gene: NA
J gene: TRBJ2-2

CDR3 DNA: TGTGCCAGCAGCTTGGCGGGGGCGGGGGGATATCAGCCCCAGCATTTT
CDR3 protein: CASSLAGAGGYQPQHF
clone size: many
V gene: TRBV5-5
D gene: NA
J gene: TRBJ1-5

CDR3 DNA: TGTGCCAGCGGCTCACAGGGATCTGGGGCCAACGTCCTGACTTTC
CDR3 protein: CASGSQGSGANVLTF
clone size: NA
V gene: TRBV6-1
D gene: NA
J gene: TRBJ2-6

CDR3 DNA: TGTGCCAGCAGCCAAGAAAGGGTAGGGACCGGGGAGCTGTTTTTT
CDR3 protein: CASSQERVGTGELFF
clone size: few
V gene: TRBV3-1
D gene: NA
J gene: TRBJ2-2

CDR3 DNA: TGCAGTGCTAGCGTCCCCCCGGGGGATGAGCAGTTCTTC
CDR3 protein: CSASVPPGDEQFF
clone size: many
V gene: TRBV20-1
D gene: NA
J gene: TRBJ2-1

CDR3 DNA: TGTGCCAGCAGCTTAAGGGGGGAGACCACTGAAGCTTTCTTT
CDR3 protein: CASSLRGETTEAFF
clone size: many
V gene: TRBV7-9
D gene: NA
J gene: TRBJ1-1

CDR3 DNA: TGCAGTGCATATCGGACAGACCAAGAGACCCAGTACTTC
CDR3 protein: CSAYRTDQETQYF
clone size: many
V gene: TRBV20-1
D gene: NA
J gene: TRBJ2-5

CDR3 DNA: TGTGCCAGCTCACCAGCGGGCAGAGATACTTCACCCCTCCACTTT
CDR3 protein: CASSPAGRDTSPLHF
clone size: many
V gene: TRBV18
D gene: NA
J gene: TRBJ1-6

CDR3 DNA: TGTGCCAGTACCAATCGACCGGGACAGAACGAAAAACTGTTTTTT
CDR3 protein: CASTNRPGQNEKLFF
clone size: many
V gene: TRBV19
D gene: TRBD1
J gene: TRBJ1-4

CDR3 DNA: TGCAGTGCTAGAAGTCGGGAGAACTACGAGCAGTACTTC
CDR3 protein: CSARSRENYEQYF
clone size: NA
V gene: TRBV20-1
D gene: NA
J gene: TRBJ2-7

CDR3 DNA: TGTGCCAGCAGCCCCCTTAACTACAGAGCTTACAATGAGCAGTTCTTC
CDR3 protein: CASSPLNYRAYNEQFF
clone size: many
V gene: TRBV7-2
D gene: NA
J gene: TRBJ2-1

CDR3 DNA: TGTGCCAGCAGCCAAGTTGGCGGGACTTCCTACAATGAGCAGTTCTTC
CDR3 protein: CASSQVGGTSYNEQFF
clone size: few
V gene: TRBV14
D gene: NA
J gene: TRBJ2-1

CDR3 DNA: TGTGCCAGCAGTGCATATGGACAGGGGAACACTGAAGCTTTCTTT
CDR3 protein: CASSAYGQGNTEAFF
clone size: NA
V gene: TRBV2
D gene: TRBD1
J gene: TRBJ1-1

CDR3 DNA: TGCGCCAGCAGCTTCACCAGCCACTCTAACTATGGCTACACCTTC
CDR3 protein: CASSFTSHSNYGYTF
clone size: many
V gene: TRBV5-1
D gene: NA
J gene: TRBJ1-2

CDR3 DNA: TGTGCCAGCAGCGTAGGCGGGCAGGGCGGCACAGATACGCAGTATTTT
CDR3 protein: CASSVGGQGGTDTQYF
clone size: few
V gene: TRBV9
D gene: NA
J gene: TRBJ2-3

CDR3 DNA: TGCAGTGCTAGAACTTACGACCGGAGGGGGGAAGAAAAACTGTTTTTT
CDR3 protein: CSARTYDRRGEEKLFF
clone size: few
V gene: TRBV20-1
D gene: NA
J gene: TRBJ1-4

CDR3 DNA: TGTGCCAGCAGCGGATCATCCGGGACCCTTGCAGGAAACACCATATATTTT
CDR3 protein: CASSGSSGTLAGNTIYF
clone size: NA
V gene: TRBV5-4
D gene: NA
J gene: TRBJ1-3

CDR3 DNA: TGTGCCGGCAGCCCATGGAAAACAGCGGGGGGGGAAGAGACCCAGTACTTC
CDR3 protein: CAGSPWKTAGGEETQYF
clone size: NA
V gene: TRBV3-1
D gene: TRBD2
J gene: TRBJ2-5

CDR3 DNA: TGTGCCAGCAGCTCAAGTACCCGGGGGACAACTATTAGCGACTACGCAGATAGAGTAGAGGGCTACACCTTC
CDR3 protein: CASSSSTRGTTISDYADRVEGYTF
clone size: many
V gene: TRBV7-3
D gene: NA
J gene: TRBJ1-2

CDR3 DNA: TGTGCCATCAGCGGGGCCACCTACGAGCAGTACTTC
CDR3 protein: CAISGATYEQYF
clone size: many
V gene: TRBV10-3
D gene: NA
J gene: TRBJ2-7